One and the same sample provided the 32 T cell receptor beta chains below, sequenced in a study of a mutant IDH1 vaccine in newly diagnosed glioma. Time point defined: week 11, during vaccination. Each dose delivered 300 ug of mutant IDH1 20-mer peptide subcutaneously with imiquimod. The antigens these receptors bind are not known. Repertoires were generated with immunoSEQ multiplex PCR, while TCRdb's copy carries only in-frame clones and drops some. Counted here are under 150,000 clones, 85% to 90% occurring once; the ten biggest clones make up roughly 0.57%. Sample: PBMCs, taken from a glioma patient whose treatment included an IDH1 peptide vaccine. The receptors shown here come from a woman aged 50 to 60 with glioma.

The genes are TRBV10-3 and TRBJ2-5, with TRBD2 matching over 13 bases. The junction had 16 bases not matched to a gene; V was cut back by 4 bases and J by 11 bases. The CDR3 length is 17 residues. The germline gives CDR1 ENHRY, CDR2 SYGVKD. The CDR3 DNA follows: TGTGCCATCAGTGGCGGGGAAGGGACTAGCGGGAATAAGAAGCAGTACTTC. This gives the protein CAISGGEGTSGNKKQYF.

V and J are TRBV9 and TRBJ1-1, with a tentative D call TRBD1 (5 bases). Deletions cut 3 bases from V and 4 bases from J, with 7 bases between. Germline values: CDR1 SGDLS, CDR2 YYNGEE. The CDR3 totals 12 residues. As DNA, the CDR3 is TGTGCCAGCAGCGACGGGGGCACTGAAGCTTTCTTT. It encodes CASSDGGTEAFF.

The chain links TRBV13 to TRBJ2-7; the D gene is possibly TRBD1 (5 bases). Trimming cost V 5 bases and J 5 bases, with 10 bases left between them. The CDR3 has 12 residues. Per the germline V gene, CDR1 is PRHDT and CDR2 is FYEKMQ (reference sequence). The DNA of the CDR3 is TGTGCCAGCAGCCCGTCAGGGAACGAGCAGTACTTC. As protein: CASSPSGNEQYF.

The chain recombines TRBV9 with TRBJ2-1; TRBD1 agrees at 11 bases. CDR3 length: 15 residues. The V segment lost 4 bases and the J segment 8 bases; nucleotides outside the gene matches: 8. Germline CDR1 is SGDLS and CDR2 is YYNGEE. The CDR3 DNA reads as TGTGCCAGCAGCCCTCGGACAGGGGGCCGGGATGAGCAGTTCTTC. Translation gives CASSPRTGGRDEQFF.

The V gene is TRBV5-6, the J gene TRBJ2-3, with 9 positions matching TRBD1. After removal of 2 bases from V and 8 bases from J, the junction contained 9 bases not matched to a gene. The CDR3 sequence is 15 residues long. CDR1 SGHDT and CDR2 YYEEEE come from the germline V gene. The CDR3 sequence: CASSFLDRGGGTQYF. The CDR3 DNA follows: TGTGCCAGCAGCTTTCTGGACAGGGGAGGGGGTACGCAGTATTTT.

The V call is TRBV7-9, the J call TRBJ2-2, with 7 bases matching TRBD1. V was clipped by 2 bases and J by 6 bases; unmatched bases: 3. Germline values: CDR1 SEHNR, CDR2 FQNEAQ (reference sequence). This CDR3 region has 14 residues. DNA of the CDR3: TGTGCCAGCAGCTTACCGCAGGGGGCCGGGGAGCTGTTTTTT. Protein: CASSLPQGAGELFF.

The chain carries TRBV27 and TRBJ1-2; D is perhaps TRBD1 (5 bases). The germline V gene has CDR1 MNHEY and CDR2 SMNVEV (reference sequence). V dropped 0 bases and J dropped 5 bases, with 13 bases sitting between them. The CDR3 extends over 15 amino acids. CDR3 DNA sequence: TGTGCCAGCAGTTTATCAGGAGGGGCGCGGTATGGCTACACCTTC. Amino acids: CASSLSGGARYGYTF.

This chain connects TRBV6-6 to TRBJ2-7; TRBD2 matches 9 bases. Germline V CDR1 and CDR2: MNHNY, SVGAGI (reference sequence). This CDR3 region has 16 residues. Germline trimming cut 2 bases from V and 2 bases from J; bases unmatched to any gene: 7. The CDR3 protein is CASSYESGRSAYEQYF. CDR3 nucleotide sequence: TGTGCCAGCAGTTACGAGAGCGGGAGGTCCGCCTACGAGCAGTACTTC.

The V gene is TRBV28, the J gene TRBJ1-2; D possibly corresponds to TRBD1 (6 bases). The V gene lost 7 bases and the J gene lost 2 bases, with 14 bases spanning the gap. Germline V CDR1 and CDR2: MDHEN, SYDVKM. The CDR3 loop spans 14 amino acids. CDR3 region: CASKGGGDNYGYTF. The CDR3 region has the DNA TGTGCCAGCAAAGGGGGGGGTGACAACTATGGCTACACCTTC.

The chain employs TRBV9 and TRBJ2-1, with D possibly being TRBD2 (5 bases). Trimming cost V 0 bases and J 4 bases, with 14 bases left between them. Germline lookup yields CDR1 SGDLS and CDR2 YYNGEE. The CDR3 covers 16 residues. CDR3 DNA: TGTGCCAGCAGCGTAGCCTTTAGTCGGGGTTACAATGAGCAGTTCTTC. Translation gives CASSVAFSRGYNEQFF.

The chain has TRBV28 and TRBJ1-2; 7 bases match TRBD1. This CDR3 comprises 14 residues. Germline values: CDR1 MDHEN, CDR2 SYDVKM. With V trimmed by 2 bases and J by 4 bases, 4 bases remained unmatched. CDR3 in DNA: TGTGCCAGCAGTTTACCCGACAGGGTCTATGGCTACACCTTC. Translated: CASSLPDRVYGYTF.

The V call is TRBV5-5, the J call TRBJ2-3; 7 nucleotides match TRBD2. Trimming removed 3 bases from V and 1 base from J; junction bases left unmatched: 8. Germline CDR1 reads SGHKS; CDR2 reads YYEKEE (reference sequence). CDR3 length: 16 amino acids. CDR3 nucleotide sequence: TGTGCCAGCAGCTCGGTTCGGGAGGAGGGCACAGATACGCAGTATTTT. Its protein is CASSSVREEGTDTQYF.

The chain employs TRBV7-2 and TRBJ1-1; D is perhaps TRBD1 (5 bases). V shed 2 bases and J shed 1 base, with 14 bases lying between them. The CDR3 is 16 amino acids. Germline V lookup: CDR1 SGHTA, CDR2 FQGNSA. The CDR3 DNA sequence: TGTGCCAGCAGCTTATTTCCAGGGCGGGCGAACACTGAAGCTTTCTTT. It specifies CASSLFPGRANTEAFF.

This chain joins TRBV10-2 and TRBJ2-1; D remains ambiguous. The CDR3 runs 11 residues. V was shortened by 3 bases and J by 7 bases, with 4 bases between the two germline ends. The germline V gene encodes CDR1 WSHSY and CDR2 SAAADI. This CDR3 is CASSERNEQFF. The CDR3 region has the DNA TGCGCCAGCAGTGAAAGGAATGAGCAGTTCTTC.

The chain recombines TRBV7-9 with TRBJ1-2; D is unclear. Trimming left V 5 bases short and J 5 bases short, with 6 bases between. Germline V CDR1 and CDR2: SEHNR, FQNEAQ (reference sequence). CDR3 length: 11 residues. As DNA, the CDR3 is TGTGCCAGCAGCCCTCTGTATGGCTACACCTTC. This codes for CASSPLYGYTF. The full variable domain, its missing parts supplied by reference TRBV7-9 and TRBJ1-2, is DTGVSQNPRHKITKRGQNVTFRCDPISEHNRLYWYRQTLGQGPEFLTYFQNEAQLEKSRLLSDRFSAERPKGSFSTLEIQRTEQGDSAMYLCASSPLYGYTFGSGTRLTVV.

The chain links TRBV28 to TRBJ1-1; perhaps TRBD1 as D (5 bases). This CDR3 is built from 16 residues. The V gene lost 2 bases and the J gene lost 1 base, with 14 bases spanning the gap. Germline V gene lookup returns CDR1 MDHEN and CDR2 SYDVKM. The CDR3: CASSLTQGSWNTEAFF. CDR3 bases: TGTGCCAGCAGTTTAACCCAGGGTTCGTGGAACACTGAAGCTTTCTTT.

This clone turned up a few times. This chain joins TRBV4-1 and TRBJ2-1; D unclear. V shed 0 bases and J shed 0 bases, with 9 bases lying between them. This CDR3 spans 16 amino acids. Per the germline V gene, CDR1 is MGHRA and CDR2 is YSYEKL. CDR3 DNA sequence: TGCGCCAGCAGCCAAGATAGTAGGACCTCCTACAATGAGCAGTTCTTC. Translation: CASSQDSRTSYNEQFF.

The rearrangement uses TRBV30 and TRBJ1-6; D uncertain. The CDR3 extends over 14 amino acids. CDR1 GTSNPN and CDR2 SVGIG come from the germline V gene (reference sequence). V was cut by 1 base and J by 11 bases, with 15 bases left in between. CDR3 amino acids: CAWSADRSGTPLHF. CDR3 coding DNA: TGTGCCTGGAGTGCGGACCGTTCGGGGACACCCCTCCACTTT.

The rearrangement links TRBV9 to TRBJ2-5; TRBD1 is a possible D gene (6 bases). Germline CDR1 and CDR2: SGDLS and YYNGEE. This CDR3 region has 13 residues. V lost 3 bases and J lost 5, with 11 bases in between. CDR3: CASSDRVSETQYF. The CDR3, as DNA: TGTGCCAGCAGCGACAGGGTCTCGGAGACCCAGTACTTC.

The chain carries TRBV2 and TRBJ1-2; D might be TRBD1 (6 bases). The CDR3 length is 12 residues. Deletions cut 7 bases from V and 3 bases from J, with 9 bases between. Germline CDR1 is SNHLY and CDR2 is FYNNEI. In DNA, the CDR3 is TGTGCCAGCACCAGGGGAGACTATGGCTACACCTTC. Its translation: CASTRGDYGYTF.

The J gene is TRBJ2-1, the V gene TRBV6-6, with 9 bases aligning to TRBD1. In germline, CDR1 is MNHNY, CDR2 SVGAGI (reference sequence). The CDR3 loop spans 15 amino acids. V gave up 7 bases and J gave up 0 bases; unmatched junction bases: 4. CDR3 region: CASKKTGGSYNEQFF. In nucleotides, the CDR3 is TGTGCCAGCAAAAAGACAGGGGGCTCCTACAATGAGCAGTTCTTC.

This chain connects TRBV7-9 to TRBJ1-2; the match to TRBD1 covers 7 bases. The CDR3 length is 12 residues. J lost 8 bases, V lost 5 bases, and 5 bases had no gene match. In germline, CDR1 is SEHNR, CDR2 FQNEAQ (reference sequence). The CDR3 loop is CASSVTGEGYTF. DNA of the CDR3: TGTGCCAGCAGCGTTACAGGGGAGGGCTACACCTTC.

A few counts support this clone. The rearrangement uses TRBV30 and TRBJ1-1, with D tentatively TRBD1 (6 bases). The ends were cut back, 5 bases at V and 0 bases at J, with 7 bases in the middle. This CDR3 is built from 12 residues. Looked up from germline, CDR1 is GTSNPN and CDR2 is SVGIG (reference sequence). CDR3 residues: CAWGQMNTEAFF. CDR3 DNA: TGTGCCTGGGGACAGATGAACACTGAAGCTTTCTTT.

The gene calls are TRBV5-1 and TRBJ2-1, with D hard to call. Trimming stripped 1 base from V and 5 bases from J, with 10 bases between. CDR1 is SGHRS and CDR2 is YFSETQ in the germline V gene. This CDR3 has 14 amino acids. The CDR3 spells CASSLSSYNNEQFF. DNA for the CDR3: TGCGCCAGCAGCTTGAGTAGCTACAACAATGAGCAGTTCTTC.

DNA of the CDR3: TGTGCCAGCAGCTTTATTCCGGGACAGGGGTACGAGCAGTACTTC. Translating gives CASSFIPGQGYEQYF. The chain is built from TRBV5-5 and TRBJ2-7, with TRBD1 matching 10 bases. Germline loops: CDR1 SGHKS, CDR2 YYEKEE (reference sequence). The CDR3 length is 15 residues. With V trimmed by 2 bases and J by 4 bases, 6 bases remained unmatched.

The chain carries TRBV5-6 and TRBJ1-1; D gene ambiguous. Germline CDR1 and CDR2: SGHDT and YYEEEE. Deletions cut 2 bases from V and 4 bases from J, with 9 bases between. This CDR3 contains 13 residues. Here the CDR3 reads CASSLPASTEAFF. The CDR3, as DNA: TGTGCCAGCAGCTTACCCGCAAGCACTGAAGCTTTCTTT.

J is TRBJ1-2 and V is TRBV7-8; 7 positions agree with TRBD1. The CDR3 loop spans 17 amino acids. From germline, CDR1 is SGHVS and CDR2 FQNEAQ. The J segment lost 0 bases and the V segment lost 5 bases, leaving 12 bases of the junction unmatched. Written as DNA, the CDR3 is TGTGCCAGCAGCCCCTACAGGGGCCAGGCACCTAACTATGGCTACACCTTC. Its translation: CASSPYRGQAPNYGYTF.

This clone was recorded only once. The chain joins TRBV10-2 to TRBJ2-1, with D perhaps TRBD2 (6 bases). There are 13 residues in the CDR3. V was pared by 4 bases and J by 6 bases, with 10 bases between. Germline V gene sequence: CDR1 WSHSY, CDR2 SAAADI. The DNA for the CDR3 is TGCGCCAGCAGTGGGGACTTCCTCAATGAGCAGTTCTTC. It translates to CASSGDFLNEQFF.

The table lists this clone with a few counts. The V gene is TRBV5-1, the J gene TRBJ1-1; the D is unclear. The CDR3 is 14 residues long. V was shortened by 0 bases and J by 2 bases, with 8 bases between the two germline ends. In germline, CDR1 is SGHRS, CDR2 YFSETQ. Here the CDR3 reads CASSLVSGNTEAFF. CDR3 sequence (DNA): TGCGCCAGCAGCTTGGTCTCGGGTAACACTGAAGCTTTCTTT.

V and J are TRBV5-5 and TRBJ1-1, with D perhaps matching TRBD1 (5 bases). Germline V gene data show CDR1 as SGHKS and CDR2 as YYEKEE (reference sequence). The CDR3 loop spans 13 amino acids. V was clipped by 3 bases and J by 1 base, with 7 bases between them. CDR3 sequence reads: CASSSTGNTEAFF. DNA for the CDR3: TGTGCCAGCAGCTCCACAGGGAACACTGAAGCTTTCTTT.

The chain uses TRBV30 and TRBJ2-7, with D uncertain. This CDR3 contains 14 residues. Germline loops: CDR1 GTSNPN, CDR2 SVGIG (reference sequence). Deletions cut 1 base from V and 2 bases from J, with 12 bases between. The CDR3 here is CAWSGGVMAYEQYF. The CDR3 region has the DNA TGTGCCTGGAGTGGTGGAGTGATGGCCTACGAGCAGTACTTC.

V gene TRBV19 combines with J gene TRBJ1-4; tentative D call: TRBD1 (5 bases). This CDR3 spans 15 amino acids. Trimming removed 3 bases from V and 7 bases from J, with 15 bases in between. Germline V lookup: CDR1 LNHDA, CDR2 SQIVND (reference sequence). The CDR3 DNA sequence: TGTGCCAGTAGTATGGGGCCCTCAGGGATTGAAAAACTGTTTTTT. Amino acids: CASSMGPSGIEKLFF.